A single T cell receptor beta chain is shown here with its context. The antigen is undetermined. This sample is part of a study of OX40 agonist ivuxolimab in advanced cancers. Overall study: Among those treated, three patients had partial responses, one with hepatocellular carcinoma and two with cutaneous melanoma.

Looked up from germline, CDR1 is SEHNR and CDR2 is FQNEAQ (reference sequence). This CDR3 has 14 amino acids. The V end was cut by 5 bases, the J end by 10 bases, with 18 bases between. Notes on the study in general: Which antigen the expanded peripheral T cells recognized is unknown. At 0.1 to 3.0 mg/kg and by week 6, clonal expansion occurred in CD4+ and CD8+ blood T cells. Expanded clones belonging to CD8+ T cells outnumbered, on average, those of CD4+.

Clones were sequenced by immunoSEQ multiplex PCR, and TCRdb holds only the in-frame ones, with some missing. The sample shows tens of thousands of clones, over 75% of them seen only once. The sequencing used CD4+ or CD8+ T cells sorted from blood, collected in a trial of the OX40 agonist ivuxolimab. The chain couples TRBV7-9 to TRBJ2-1; possibly TRBD1 for D (5 bases). This TCR derives from an adult with an advanced solid tumor such as melanoma, head and neck, liver or kidney cancer. CDR3 nucleotides: TGTGCCAGCAGCCCCGAGGACACTCTGGGCGAGCAGTTCTTC. Protein sequence: CASSPEDTLGEQFF.